This entry concerns a single TCR beta chain. The antigen it binds to is not known. No base-level quality is on record; no much larger clone is a single base apart. V is reduced by 0 bases and J by 4 bases, leaving a spacing of 12 bases between them. From its cysteine to its phenylalanine, the CDR3 spans 15 amino acids. The DNA shown is the 45-base CDR3, in frame from base 1. CDR1 and CDR2, per the germline V gene, are SGHRS and YFSETQ. Genomic DNA was the input for TRB sequencing, which was run either with the immunoSEQ assay at survey resolution or with the hsTCRB kit. The published analysis was carried out like this. The immunoSEQ software was used for initial read processing, and the LymphoSeq R package was used for repertoire analyses. For each TRB dataset, clonality was calculated as 1 minus normalized Shannon entropy, and the Gini coefficient was computed as well. To infer phenotypes in unsorted samples, TRB sequences from sorted subsets of the recipient or donor were mapped onto unsorted samples from the same recipient. In its TCRdb copy, this immuneACCESS table keeps in-frame sequences only and misses some clones. Where compared with another copy, unresolved V genes explain less than half of these, and the others have no known cause. V and J calls plus clone size are reproduced from that table; the DNA served to infer D and trimming. This sample comprises around 15,000 clones, roughly 80% of them detected only once. Of the sample, 2.5% to 3% falls within the top ten clones.

This entry belongs to a study of T cells after posttransplantation cyclophosphamide (dated by TCRdb to the mid-2010s). For context, the study as a whole: Using TRB sequencing, the study followed how the T cell repertoire rebuilt after myeloablative bone marrow transplantation with posttransplantation cyclophosphamide given as GVHD prophylaxis. Because TRA and TRB clonality correlated tightly in 10 or so samples, the subsequent TCR analyses were limited to TRB only. Public TRB sequences were checked against a database of over 3,500 sequences associated with responses to pathogens, tumor antigens, self-antigens and alloantigens. Blood from every one of the 34 PTCy patients who had 1-year posttransplant specimens underwent TRB sequencing. Antigen receptor sequencing was done on samples from 35 to 45 PTCy-treated patients and from under 20 related bone marrow donors of those patients. TRB sequencing was also done on up to about 3 additional blood samples from 2 to 5.2 years after transplant in 3 patients, and on pretransplant blood from several patients. What the authors observed across the whole study: Across about 40 patients, TRB clonality was highly associated with recipient CMV seropositivity and CMV reactivation, and PTCy diversity was similar to diversity in CNI/methotrexate controls. The TRB repertoires of T cells infiltrating skin or GI tract showed only limited overlap with the TRB repertoires of T cells in blood. Donor-recipient similarity was low at 1-2 months but rose over the first year, and later blood repertoires were often dominated by donor CD8+ memory clones.

A control cohort of 11 patients who had been given myeloablative marrow transplants with methotrexate plus a calcineurin inhibitor was sampled 1 year after transplant. Peripheral blood and bone marrow mononuclear cells were isolated by Ficoll-Hypaque density centrifugation and cryopreserved. Recombination connected TRBV5-1 to TRBJ2-3, with the D gene not clear enough to name. The source material was PBMCs, sampled roughly 460 days after allogeneic stem cell transplant with calcineurin inhibitor and methotrexate. The source is a young adult male patient who received an allogeneic stem cell transplant from an unrelated donor, was CMV-positive, and had acute and chronic GVHD. After a transplant, some of the T cells may come from the graft donor. The CDR3 loop reads CASSLGLGWSDTQYF. Read as DNA, the sequence is TGCGCCAGCAGCTTGGGGCTAGGATGGTCAGATACGCAGTATTTT.